The 7 T cell receptor beta chains reported below all come from one sample, sequenced in a study of blood T cell repertoires in COVID-19. Assay used: immunoSEQ multiplex PCR; TCRdb lists only in-frame clones, some missing. The sample shows 80,000 to 100,000 clones, about 80% of them seen only once. Sequencing was carried out using peripheral blood. The receptors were sampled from a woman in her 70s with acute or convalescent COVID-19.

The V and J genes are TRBV9 and TRBJ2-3; a possible D gene is TRBD2 (6 bases). The CDR3 consists of 16 residues. Trimming pared 0 bases from V and 3 bases from J, leaving 14 bases between. The germline gives CDR1 SGDLS, CDR2 YYNGEE. Written as DNA, the CDR3 is TGTGCCAGCAGCGTAGGTTCGGGAGTAAAGACAGATACGCAGTATTTT. It translates to CASSVGSGVKTDTQYF.

Only one count was recorded for this clone. The chain uses TRBV28 and TRBJ2-4, with TRBD1 matching over 8 bases. Unmatched junction bases numbered 10, after V lost 6 bases and J lost 6 bases. Germline CDR1 and CDR2: MDHEN and SYDVKM. The CDR3 has 15 amino acids. The CDR3, as DNA: TGTGCCAGCAGGAGCGACCAGGGGGCTGGAAACATTCAGTACTTC. Its translation: CASRSDQGAGNIQYF.

This clone was observed a single time. The chain uses TRBV19 and TRBJ2-5; D ambiguous. The V gene's germline CDR1 is LNHDA and CDR2 SQIVND (reference sequence). Trimming removed 4 bases at V and 1 base at J, with 7 bases between. CDR3 length: 13 residues. The CDR3 DNA is TGTGCCAGTAGTACAGGTTCCCAAGAGACCCAGTACTTC. Its translation: CASSTGSQETQYF.

The J gene is TRBJ1-3, the V gene TRBV7-2, with TRBD1 matching 7 bases. Per germline, CDR1 SGHTA and CDR2 FQGNSA. V lost 5 bases, J lost 0 bases, and 4 bases stayed unmatched. The CDR3 covers 15 residues. CDR3 coding DNA: TGTGCCAGCAGCCAACAGGGGCCCTCTGGAAACACCATATATTTT. It encodes CASSQQGPSGNTIYF.

The V call is TRBV5-5, the J call TRBJ1-6; D possibly corresponds to TRBD1 (5 bases). The germline V gene encodes CDR1 SGHKS and CDR2 YYEKEE (reference sequence). V lost 4 bases and J 7 bases, leaving 9 bases between the germline ends. The CDR3 has 13 residues. Here the CDR3 DNA reads TGTGCCAGCAGCCGGGACTTAAATTCACCCCTCCACTTT. Amino acids: CASSRDLNSPLHF.

J is TRBJ2-1 and V is TRBV5-4, with D hard to call. Trimming removed 4 bases at V and 3 bases at J, with 14 bases between. Germline V gene lookup returns CDR1 SGHNT and CDR2 YYREEE (reference sequence). The CDR3 loop spans 15 amino acids. CDR3 DNA: TGTGCCAGCAGCAACCCCAGCGCCGACTACAATGAGCAGTTCTTC. It translates to CASSNPSADYNEQFF.

CDR3 amino acids: CASDGRDTYEQYF. DNA for the CDR3: TGTGCCAGCGACGGCAGGGACACCTACGAGCAGTACTTC. The rearrangement joins TRBV2 to TRBJ2-7, with TRBD1 as a possible D gene (6 bases). CDR3 length equals 13 residues. Germline CDR1 SNHLY, CDR2 FYNNEI. V lost 8 bases and J 2 bases, leaving 13 bases between the germline ends.